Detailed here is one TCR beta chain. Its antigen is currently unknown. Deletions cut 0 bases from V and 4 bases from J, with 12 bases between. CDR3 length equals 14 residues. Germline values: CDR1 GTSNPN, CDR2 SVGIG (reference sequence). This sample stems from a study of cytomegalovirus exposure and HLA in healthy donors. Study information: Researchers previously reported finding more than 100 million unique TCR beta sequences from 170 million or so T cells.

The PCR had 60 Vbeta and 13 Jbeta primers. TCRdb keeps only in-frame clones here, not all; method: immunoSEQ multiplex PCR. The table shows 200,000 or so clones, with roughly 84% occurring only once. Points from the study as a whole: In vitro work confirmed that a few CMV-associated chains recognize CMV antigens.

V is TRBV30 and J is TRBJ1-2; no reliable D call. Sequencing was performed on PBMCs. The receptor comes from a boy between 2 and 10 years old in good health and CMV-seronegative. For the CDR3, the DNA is TGTGCCTGGAGTGTACTTGGAGAGGGCTATGGCTACACCTTC. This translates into CAWSVLGEGYGYTF.